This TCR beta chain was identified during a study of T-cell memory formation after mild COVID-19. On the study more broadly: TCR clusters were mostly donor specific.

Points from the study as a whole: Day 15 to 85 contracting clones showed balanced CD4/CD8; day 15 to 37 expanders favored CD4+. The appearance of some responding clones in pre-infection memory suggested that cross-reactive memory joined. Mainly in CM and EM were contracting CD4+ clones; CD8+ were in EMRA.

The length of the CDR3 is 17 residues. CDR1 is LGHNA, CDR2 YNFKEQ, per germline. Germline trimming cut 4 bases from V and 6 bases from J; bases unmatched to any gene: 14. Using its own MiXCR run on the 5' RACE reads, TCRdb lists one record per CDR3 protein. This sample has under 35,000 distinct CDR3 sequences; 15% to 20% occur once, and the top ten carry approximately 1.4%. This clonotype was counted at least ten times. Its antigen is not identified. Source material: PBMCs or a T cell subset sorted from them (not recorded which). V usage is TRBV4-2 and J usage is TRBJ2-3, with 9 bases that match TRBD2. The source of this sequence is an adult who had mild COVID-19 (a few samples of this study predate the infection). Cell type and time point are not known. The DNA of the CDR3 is TGTGCCAGCAGCCCGATGGGGCCTAGCGGGGAGTTTGATACGCAGTATTTT. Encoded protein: CASSPMGPSGEFDTQYF.